The entry that follows covers one T cell receptor (beta chain) sequence. This clone was recorded only once. Its target antigen remains unknown. It has no much larger one-base neighbor in the sample; base qualities were not kept. The record originates from a study of cytomegalovirus exposure and HLA in healthy donors listed by TCRdb under 2017. For the wider study: In an earlier analysis of some 610 of the donors, 250 to 300 Gb of sequence data and 90 million to 120 million unique TCR beta sequences from 180 million or so T cells were reported. An early release that covered about 600 HLA-typed donors contained approximately 300 gigabases of sequencing data and tens of millions of unique TCR sequences. Among the roughly 400 genotyped donors, around 81% belonged to the genetic ancestry cluster associated with self-reported Caucasian donors. The study was designed to test whether signatures of past pathogen exposure could be identified by cataloging public T cell receptors. The study used immunosequencing to profile the T cell repertoires of under 700 subjects and linked those repertoires to cytomegalovirus serostatus. In addition to the first cohort of several hundred subjects, a separate validation cohort of approximately 130 different subjects was used. To predict cytomegalovirus infection status, the study brought together high-throughput TCR immunosequencing, statistical association of individual TCRs with disease status, and machine learning. A later analysis re-analyzed previously published TCR beta repertoires from 666 donors and added high-resolution HLA genotyping to study TCR occurrence patterns. Rather than drawing on any new phenotypic data, the later analysis identified candidate immune exposures from TCR beta sequences and the way those sequences occurred across donors. An earlier analysis of 500 to 750 of the donors applied high-throughput TCR beta sequencing to assess whether each TCR beta V gene segment acted as functional or pseudogenic. Alongside the repertoire data, information on donor age, sex, ethnicity and CMV serostatus was compiled. A later genetic analysis took genome-wide SNP genotypes for about 55% of the roughly 700 donors and used that subset as a discovery cohort. Every discovery cohort repertoire had been produced on one sequencing platform. Both class I and class II loci were covered by HLA typing, at four-digit resolution. The number of donors typed differed by locus, with roughly 620-640 for A, B, C, DRB1 and DQB1, 522 for DQA1, over 600 for DPA1, and some 470 for DPB1. Five DR-DQ haplotypes were treated as single units for association and clustering because of strong linkage in the cohort. Among several hundred genotyped donors of the cohort, an average of approximately 200,000 unique TCR beta nucleotide sequences was sequenced per donor, of which roughly 18% were non-productive.

The cysteine opens and the phenylalanine closes a CDR3 of 14 amino acids. Solely the CDR3 DNA is kept, with 42 bases framed from the first base. The V and J ends are trimmed by 2 bases and 4 bases, leaving 11 bases between them. In the germline V gene, CDR1 corresponds to MDHEN and CDR2 to SYDVKM. The cohort consisted of some 730 healthy bone marrow donors. All cohort members were sampled while nominally healthy, although unrecorded immune exposures were likely present. The donor tested CMV seronegative and was one of the 352 seronegative cohort members. Each donor provided a peripheral blood sample, and peripheral blood mononuclear cells were used for TCR beta sequencing. The Qiagen DNeasy Blood Extraction Kit was used to extract genomic DNA from the blood cell samples. The full study reports these points: The 87-base-pair reads could not distinguish some IMGT-functional V segments, including TRBV6-2 and TRBV6-3, so those segments were excluded. In a later analysis, 16,951 TCR beta sequences were associated with specific HLA alleles at a false discovery rate of 0.05. The authors suggested that the approach could potentially be generalized to other disease states and immunological phenotypes. Sequencing depth was assumed to be roughly uniform across donors in the presence/absence analyses, though that assumption may not hold. A further reported finding was that TCR beta sequences accurately predicted the HLA-A and HLA-B alleles for most subjects in the first cohort. According to a later analysis, parvovirus B19, influenza, CMV and Epstein-Barr virus appeared linked to several top co-occurrence clusters. Because counts were too low, seventeen rarely observed V segments, including chromosome 9 orphons, were excluded from the earlier analysis of around 640 of the donors. The study listed 150 to 200 TCR beta chains as associated with cytomegalovirus. Most CMV-associated TCR beta chains appeared to be HLA-restricted in a later analysis, and the HLA associations seemed to be driven largely by CMV exposure. In a later genetic analysis, fewer N-insertions in productive TCRs were reported among donors in an Asian-associated ancestry cluster than the roughly 700-donor mean. Broadly in line with IMGT annotations, most TCR beta V segments showed up in productive rearrangements about 87% or about 30% of the time in an earlier analysis of some 590 of the donors. Linkage disequilibrium might explain the correlated functional status among segregating V segments, but an unknown experimental factor could not be ruled out. The cohort was sequenced for TCR beta chains only, and without alpha or paired-chain data the features that could be detected were limited. In a later analysis, the rate of TCR association differed among HLA loci, with DRB1 alleles having the most associated TCRs and HLA-C alleles having the fewest. Because some donors lacked HLA typing at each locus, the association tests relied only on the typed subset. In vitro tests confirmed that three of the cytomegalovirus-associated TCR beta chains recognize cytomegalovirus antigens. While some public TCRs were present in many individuals, most TCR sequences turned up only very rarely across donors. For the cohort, immune exposure information was limited to CMV serostatus. V-gene and J-gene trimming of TCR beta chains was associated with a missense DCLRE1C variant in a later genetic analysis, and the association was replicated in an independent cohort. Assigning TCR associations to individual alleles was difficult when HLA alleles, especially DR and DQ, strongly co-occurred. In a later analysis, HLA-associated TCR beta chains were found to be more clonally expanded and to have lower generation probabilities than equally common non-associated chains. A cluster of highly shared sequence variants was judged likely to be a technical artifact of the sequencing pipeline. The classifier was reported to diagnose cytomegalovirus status with high specificity and sensitivity in both the original and validation cohorts.

Library preparation employed the immunoSEQ multiplex PCR assay. The multiplex PCR relied on a mix of 60 forward primers for TCR Vbeta segments and 13 reverse primers for TCR Jbeta segments. The CDR3 region of rearranged TCR beta genes was amplified from genomic DNA by a multiplex PCR assay. The amplified TCR beta libraries were sequenced on the Illumina HiSeq System as 87-base-pair reads. The paper's data handling went like this. Across the 500 to 850 repertoires, a later analysis counted some 80 million unique TCR beta chains, 9 million to 14 million of which were shared by at least two donors. To remove PCR and sequencing errors, raw reads were error-corrected and collapsed into unique sequences using a nearest-neighbor algorithm that merged closely related sequences. V, D and J gene segments were assigned by aligning CDR3 sequences to IMGT reference sequences. For a sequence to be retained, a match of at least six nucleotides to both a V gene segment and a J gene segment was required. A rearrangement counted as productive if the CDR3 had no stop codons and remained in frame with V and J, and every other rearrangement counted as non-productive. CDR3 was defined according to IMGT convention as the region running from the second conserved V-encoded cysteine to the conserved J-encoded phenylalanine. The earlier analysis of about 610 of the donors excluded any sequence lacking an unambiguous match to a single V gene segment. An earlier analysis of under 750 of the donors called V segments functional above 56.7% productive rearrangements and segregating when the between-donor standard deviation exceeded 5%. To diagnose cytomegalovirus status from the catalog of TCR beta chain sequences, a statistical classification framework was built. In a later analysis, TCR nucleotide sequences were compared against IMGT/GENE-DB human TR gene sequences so that V and J genes could be assigned. A later analysis assigned CDR3 sequences and most-parsimonious VDJ recombination scenarios with the TCRdist pipeline. In a later analysis, each TCR beta chain was defined by its CDR3 amino acid sequence together with its V-gene family, and reads without a unique V-gene family were excluded. To address suspected cross-contamination and a sequencing artifact, a later analysis removed a few hundred highly shared, low-generation-probability nucleotide sequences. In a later analysis, a clonal expansion index was calculated for each public chain from normalized within-repertoire ranks of inferred template counts. A later analysis computed generation probabilities with a VDJ recombination model fitted to out-of-frame rearrangements, and checked the results against IGoR. In a later analysis, TCR-TCR, TCR-HLA and TCR-CMV co-occurrence was scored with hypergeometric tests, and a repertoire-size bias correction was applied to TCR pairs. In a later analysis, false discovery rates were estimated by permuting HLA or CMV assignments 20 times. In a later analysis, co-occurring TCRs were grouped using DBSCAN, with TCRdist sequence similarity added in when clustering inside HLA-allele-positive subsets. Repertoires with fewer than 30,000 or more than 120,000 public chains were left out of co-occurrence clustering, as were four to six repertoires with anomalous nucleotide sharing. Held by TCRdb, this immuneACCESS table contains in-frame sequences only and omits some clones. Under half of the omission traces to an unresolved V gene where checked; the cause of the rest is unknown. Clonal size and the V and J genes are those of that table, whereas D and trimming came from the DNA. This sample gives about 60,000 clones in total; roughly 77% of them show up just once. About 4.7% of the sample goes to the ten largest clones.

Sequencing was carried out using PBMCs. The chain joins TRBV28 to TRBJ1-1, with the D gene too uncertain to name. This receptor was obtained from a woman under 40 in good health and CMV-seronegative. The DNA sequence is TGTGCCAGCAGTTTAGTGAACAGACCCACTGAAGCTTTCTTT. Translated, this gives CASSLVNRPTEAFF.